This T cell receptor beta chain was identified in a study of T cell changes during pregnancy in multiple sclerosis. Sequenced by immunoSEQ multiplex PCR; TCRdb stores in-frame clones only, minus some. The sample consists of almost 50,000 clones, about 90% of them appearing once. CDR1 and CDR2 (germline): MNHEY, SMNVEV (reference sequence). The CDR3 length is 12 residues. Deletions cut 5 bases from V and 5 bases from J, with 9 bases between. The chain joins TRBV27 to TRBJ1-1; weak D call: TRBD1 (6 bases). The specimen comprised CD8+ T cells from peripheral blood mononuclear cells, sampled after pregnancy. The TCR was taken from a female donor with multiple sclerosis, enrolled in a pregnancy study. In DNA form, the CDR3 reads TGTGCCAGCAGTCTGCAGGGGACTGAAGCTTTCTTT. It codes for CASSLQGTEAFF.